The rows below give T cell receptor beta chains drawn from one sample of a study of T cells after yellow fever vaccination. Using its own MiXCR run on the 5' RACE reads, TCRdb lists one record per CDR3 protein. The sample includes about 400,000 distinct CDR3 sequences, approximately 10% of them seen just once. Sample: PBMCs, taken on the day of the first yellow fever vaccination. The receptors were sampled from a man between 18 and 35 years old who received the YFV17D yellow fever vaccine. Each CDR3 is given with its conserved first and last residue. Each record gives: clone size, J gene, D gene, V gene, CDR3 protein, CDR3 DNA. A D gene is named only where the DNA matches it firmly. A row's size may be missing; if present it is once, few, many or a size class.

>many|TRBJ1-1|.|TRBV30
CAWSVQGSAFF
TGTGCCTGGAGTGTTCAGGGATCGGCTTTCTTT
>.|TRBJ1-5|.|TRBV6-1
CASTETALQPQHF
TGTGCCAGCACTGAGACAGCGCTTCAGCCCCAGCATTTT
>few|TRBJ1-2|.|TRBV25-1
CASSAIGVDGYTF
TGTGCCAGCTCCGCGATCGGGGTTGATGGCTACACCTTC
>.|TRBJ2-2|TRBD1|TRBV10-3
CAISALGTENTGELFF
TGTGCCATCAGTGCTTTAGGGACAGAGAACACCGGGGAGCTGTTTTTT
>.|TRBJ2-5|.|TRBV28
CASIDARLGRGGETQYF
TGTGCCAGCATTGACGCTCGTCTGGGCAGGGGAGGGGAGACCCAGTACTTC
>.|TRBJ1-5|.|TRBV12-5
CASGPDRFSNQPQHF
TGTGCTAGTGGTCCAGACAGGTTTAGCAATCAGCCCCAGCATTTT
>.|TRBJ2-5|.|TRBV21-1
CASSKMGQKETQYF
TGTGCCAGCAGCAAAATGGGTCAGAAAGAGACCCAGTACTTC
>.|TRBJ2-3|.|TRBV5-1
CASSLYRYTDTQYF
TGCGCCAGCAGCTTGTACAGGTACACAGATACGCAGTATTTT
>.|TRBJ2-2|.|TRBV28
CASIKWAQRDTGELFF
TGTGCCTCAATCAAGTGGGCCCAGAGGGACACCGGGGAGCTGTTTTTT
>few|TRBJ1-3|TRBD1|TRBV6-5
CASSSPPTGTGNTIYF
TGTGCCAGCAGTTCCCCGCCGACAGGGACTGGAAACACCATATATTTT
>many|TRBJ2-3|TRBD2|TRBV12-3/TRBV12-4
CASSPWGSGASDTQYF
TGTGCCAGCAGCCCTTGGGGTAGCGGGGCCTCAGATACGCAGTATTTT
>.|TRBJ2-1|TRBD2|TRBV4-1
CASSPQERGHNEQFF
TGCGCCAGCAGCCCCCAAGAGCGGGGACACAATGAGCAGTTCTTC
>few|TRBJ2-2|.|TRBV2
CASRDVDRPANTGELFF
TGTGCCAGCAGGGACGTGGACAGACCCGCGAACACCGGGGAGCTGTTTTTT
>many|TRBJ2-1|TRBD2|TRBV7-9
CASRGSGKDEQFF
TGTGCCAGCAGGGGTAGCGGGAAGGATGAGCAGTTCTTC
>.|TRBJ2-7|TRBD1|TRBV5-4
CASRDRGLPEQYF
TGTGCCTCCCGGGACAGGGGGCTCCCCGAGCAGTACTTC
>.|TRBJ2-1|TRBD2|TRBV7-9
CASSFWTSGGNEQFF
TGTGCCAGCAGCTTTTGGACTAGCGGTGGGAATGAGCAGTTCTTC
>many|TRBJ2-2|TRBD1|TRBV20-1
CSADRVDTGELFF
TGCAGTGCTGACAGGGTAGACACCGGGGAGCTGTTTTTT
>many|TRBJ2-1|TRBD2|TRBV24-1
CATSDHTSGGGSRQFF
TGTGCCACCAGTGATCATACTAGCGGGGGTGGCTCTCGGCAGTTCTTC
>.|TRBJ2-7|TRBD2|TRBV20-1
CSAPLGASGLNEQYF
TGCAGTGCCCCCCTGGGGGCTAGCGGGTTGAACGAGCAGTACTTC
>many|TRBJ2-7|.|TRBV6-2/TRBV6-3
CASSYPAYEQYF
TGTGCCAGCAGTTATCCGGCCTACGAGCAGTACTTC
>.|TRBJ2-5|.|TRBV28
CASQQYDQETQYF
TGTGCCAGCCAACAGTACGACCAAGAGACCCAGTACTTC
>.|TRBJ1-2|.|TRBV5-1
CASSRGQDYGYTF
TGCGCCAGCAGCCGTGGGCAGGATTATGGCTACACCTTC